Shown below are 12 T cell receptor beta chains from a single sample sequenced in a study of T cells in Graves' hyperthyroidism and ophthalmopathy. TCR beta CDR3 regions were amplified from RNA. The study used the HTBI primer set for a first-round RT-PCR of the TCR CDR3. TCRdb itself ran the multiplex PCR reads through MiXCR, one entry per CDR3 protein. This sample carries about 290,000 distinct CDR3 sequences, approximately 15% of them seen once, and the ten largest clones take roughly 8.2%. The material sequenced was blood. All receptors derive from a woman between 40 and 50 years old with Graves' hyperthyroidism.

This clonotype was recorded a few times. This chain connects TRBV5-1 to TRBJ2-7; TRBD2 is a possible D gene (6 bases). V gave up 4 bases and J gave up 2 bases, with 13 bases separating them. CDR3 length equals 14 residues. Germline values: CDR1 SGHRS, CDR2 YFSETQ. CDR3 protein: CASSRGWRAYEQYF. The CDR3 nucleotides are TGCGCCAGCAGCCGGGGGTGGAGGGCCTACGAGCAGTACTTC.

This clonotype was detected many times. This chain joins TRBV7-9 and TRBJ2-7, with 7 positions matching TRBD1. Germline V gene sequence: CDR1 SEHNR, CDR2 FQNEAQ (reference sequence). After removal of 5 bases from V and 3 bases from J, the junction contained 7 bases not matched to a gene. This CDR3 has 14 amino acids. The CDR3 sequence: CASSHRDRFYEQYF. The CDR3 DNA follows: TGTGCCAGCAGCCACCGGGACAGATTCTACGAGCAGTACTTC.

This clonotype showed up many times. The CDR3 sequence is CSAKHRDTQETQYF. The CDR3, as DNA: TGCAGTGCTAAACACCGGGACACTCAAGAGACCCAGTACTTC. The V call is TRBV20-1, the J call TRBJ2-5, with D possibly being TRBD1 (6 bases). The V and J ends lost 4 bases and 2 bases respectively, with 14 bases between them. Germline V gives CDR1 DFQATT, CDR2 SNEGSKA (reference sequence). The CDR3 spans 14 residues.

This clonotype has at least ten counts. The CDR3: CASSKAGRTDTQYF. The CDR3 bases are TGTGCCAGCTCTAAAGCGGGACGCACAGATACGCAGTATTTT. The genes are TRBV12-3 or TRBV12-4 and TRBJ2-3; 7 nucleotides match TRBD2. The CDR3 runs 14 residues. The V segment lost 8 bases and the J segment 1 base; nucleotides outside the gene matches: 6.

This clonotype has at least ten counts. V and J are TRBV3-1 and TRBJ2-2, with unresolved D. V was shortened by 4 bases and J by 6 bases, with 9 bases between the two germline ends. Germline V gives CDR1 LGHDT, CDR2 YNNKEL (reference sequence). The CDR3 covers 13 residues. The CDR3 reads CASSPSVAGELFF. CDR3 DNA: TGTGCCAGCAGCCCCTCCGTGGCCGGGGAGCTGTTTTTT.

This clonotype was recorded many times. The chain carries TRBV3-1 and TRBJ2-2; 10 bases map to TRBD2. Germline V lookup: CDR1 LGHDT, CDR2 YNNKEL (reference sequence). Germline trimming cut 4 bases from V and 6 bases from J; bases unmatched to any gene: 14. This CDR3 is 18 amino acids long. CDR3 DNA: TGTGCCAGCAGCCGGGGACTAGCGAGGGAGCTAGTATCCGGGGAGCTGTTTTTT. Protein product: CASSRGLARELVSGELFF. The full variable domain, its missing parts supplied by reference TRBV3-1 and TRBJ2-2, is DTAVSQTPKYLVTQMGNDKSIKCEQNLGHDTMYWYKQDSKKFLKIMFSYNNKELIINETVPNRFSPKSPDKAHLNLHINSLELGDSAVYFCASSRGLARELVSGELFFGEGSRLTVL.

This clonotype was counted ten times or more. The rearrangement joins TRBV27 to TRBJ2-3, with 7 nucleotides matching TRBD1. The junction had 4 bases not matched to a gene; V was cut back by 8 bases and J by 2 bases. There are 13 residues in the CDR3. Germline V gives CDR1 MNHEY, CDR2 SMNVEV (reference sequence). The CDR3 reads CASEDRFTDTQYF. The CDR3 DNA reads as TGTGCCAGCGAGGACAGGTTCACAGATACGCAGTATTTT.

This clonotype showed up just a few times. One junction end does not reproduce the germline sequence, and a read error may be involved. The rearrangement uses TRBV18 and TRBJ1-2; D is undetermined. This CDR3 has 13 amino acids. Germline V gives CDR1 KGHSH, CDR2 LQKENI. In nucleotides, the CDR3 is TGTGCCAGCTCGCCACAAGGGTACTATGGCTACACCTTC. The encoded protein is CASSPQGYYGYTF.

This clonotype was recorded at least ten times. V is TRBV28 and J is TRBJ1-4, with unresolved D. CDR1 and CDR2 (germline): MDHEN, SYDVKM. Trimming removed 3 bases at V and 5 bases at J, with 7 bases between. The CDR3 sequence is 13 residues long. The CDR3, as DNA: TGTGCCAGCAGTTTCGCCGGGAATGAAAAACTGTTTTTT. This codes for CASSFAGNEKLFF.

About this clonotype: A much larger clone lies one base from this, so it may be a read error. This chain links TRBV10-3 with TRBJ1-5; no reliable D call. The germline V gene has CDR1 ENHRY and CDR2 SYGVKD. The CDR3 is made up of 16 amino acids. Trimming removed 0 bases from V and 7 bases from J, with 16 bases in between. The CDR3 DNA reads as TGTGCCATCAGTGAGTCGGAGGGTGTGCCACGGCAGCCCCAGCATTTT. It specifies CAISESEGVPRQPQHF.

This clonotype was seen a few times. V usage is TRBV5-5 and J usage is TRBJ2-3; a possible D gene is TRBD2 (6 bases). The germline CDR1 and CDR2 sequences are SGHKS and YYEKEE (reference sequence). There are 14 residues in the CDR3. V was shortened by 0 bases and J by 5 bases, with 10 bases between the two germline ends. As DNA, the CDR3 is TGTGCCAGCAGCTTGGTGACTAGGAGAGATACGCAGTATTTT. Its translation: CASSLVTRRDTQYF.

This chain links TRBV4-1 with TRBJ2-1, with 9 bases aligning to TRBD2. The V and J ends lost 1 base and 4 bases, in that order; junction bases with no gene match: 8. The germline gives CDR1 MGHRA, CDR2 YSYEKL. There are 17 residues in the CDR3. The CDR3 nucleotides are TGCGCCAGCAGCCAAGTAAGGACTACTAGCGGGTACAATGAGCAGTTCTTC. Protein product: CASSQVRTTSGYNEQFF.